This T cell receptor (beta chain) was sequenced during a study of T cell clonality in common variable immunodeficiency. Study-wide results and limits: Common variable immunodeficiency TCR beta sequences reportedly had fewer deletions and N-nucleotide insertions.

There are many counts of this clone. Its antigen is unknown. The read terminates 3 residues ahead of where the CDR3 ends, so the germline J gene completes it. Clones were sequenced by immunoSEQ multiplex PCR, and TCRdb holds only the in-frame ones, with some missing. The repertoire has roughly 29,000 clones, none seen only once; the ten largest take around 3.3%. The CDR3 is 13 residues long. Between the trimmed V and J ends, which lost 2 bases and 0 bases, there was a span of 7 bases. Germline CDR1 SQVTM, CDR2 ANQGSEA. The V and J genes are TRBV29-1 and TRBJ1-1; D is perhaps TRBD1 (5 bases). The clonotype was recovered from a human donor with common variable immunodeficiency. What was sequenced was peripheral blood mononuclear cells. Partial CDR3 DNA: TGCAGCGTTGAATCAGGGTTGAACACTGAA. This codes for CSVESGLNTE. The complete CDR3 sequence is CSVESGLNTEAFF.